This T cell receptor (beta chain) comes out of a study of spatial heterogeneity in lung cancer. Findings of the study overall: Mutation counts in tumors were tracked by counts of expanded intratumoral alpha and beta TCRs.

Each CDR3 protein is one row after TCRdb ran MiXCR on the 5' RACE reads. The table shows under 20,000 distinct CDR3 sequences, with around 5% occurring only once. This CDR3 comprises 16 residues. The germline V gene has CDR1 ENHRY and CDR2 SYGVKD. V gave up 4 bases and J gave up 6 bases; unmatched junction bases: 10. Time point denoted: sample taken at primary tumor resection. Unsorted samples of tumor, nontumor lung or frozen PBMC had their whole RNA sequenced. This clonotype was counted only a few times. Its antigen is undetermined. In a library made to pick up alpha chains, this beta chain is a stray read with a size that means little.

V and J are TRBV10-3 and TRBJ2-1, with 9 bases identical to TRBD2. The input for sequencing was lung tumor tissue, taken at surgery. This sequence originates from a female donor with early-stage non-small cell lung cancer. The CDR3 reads CAISGSGAGGSNEQFF. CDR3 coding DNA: TGTGCCATCAGTGGATCCGGAGCGGGAGGATCCAATGAGCAGTTCTTC.